This TCR beta chain was recovered during a study of control samples from healthy donors and cancer patients. Generated by immunoSEQ multiplex PCR, the TCRdb table keeps only in-frame clones and is missing some. The sample holds under 100,000 clones; less than 90% are singletons and the top ten take approximately 15%. With 1 base clipped from V and 5 bases from J, the junction kept 0 bases outside the gene matches. Germline assignment: CDR1 SEHNR and CDR2 FQNEAQ (reference sequence). The CDR3 is 13 amino acids. The sequenced material came from blood. V is TRBV7-9 and J is TRBJ1-2; 8 bases align to TRBD1. The TCR was taken from a woman in her seventies in good health. The CDR3, as DNA: TGTGCCAGCAGCTTAGACAGGGGGTATGGCTACACCTTC. Residues: CASSLDRGYGYTF.